These 27 T cell receptor beta chains were all obtained from the same sample, sequenced in a study of T-cell reconstitution after alpha-beta-depleted transplantation in children. Preparation of the TCRbeta library involved a method that used unique molecular identifiers. TCRdb re-called the PCR reads through MiXCR, storing one row per CDR3 protein. The sample lists fewer than 150,000 distinct CDR3 sequences; about 9.6% were seen once. The sequences come from PBMCs, mostly from graft donor cells, collected 180 days after TCRalphabeta/CD19-depleted stem cell transplant. The receptor source for this set is a girl less than two years old who had a stem cell transplant for combined immunodeficiency, so the T cells may come from the graft donor.

By proportion, this clonotype is medium-sized. The genes are TRBV20-1 and TRBJ2-7; no clear D gene. Germline values: CDR1 DFQATT, CDR2 SNEGSKA (reference sequence). The V end lost 3 bases, the J end lost 2 bases, and 17 bases lay between the germline ends. This CDR3 is built from 15 residues. CDR3 sequence reads: CSASSLLEVTYEQYF. The CDR3 nucleotides are TGCAGTGCTAGTAGTCTCCTTGAAGTAACCTACGAGCAGTACTTC.

J is TRBJ1-2 and V is TRBV19; TRBD1 aligns across 7 bases. J was trimmed by 6 bases and V by 11 bases; bases with no gene match: 6. The CDR3 is 11 residues long. The germline V gene has CDR1 LNHDA and CDR2 SQIVND (reference sequence). The CDR3 spells CAGWTGDGYTF. The CDR3 DNA reads as TGTGCCGGCTGGACAGGAGATGGCTACACCTTC.

This rearrangement joins TRBV3-1 to TRBJ2-5; D not resolved. Looked up from germline, CDR1 is LGHDT and CDR2 is YNNKEL (reference sequence). With 1 base removed from V and 3 bases from J, the gap between germline ends came to 6 bases. The CDR3 consists of 13 residues. As DNA, the CDR3 is TGTGCCAGCAGCCAAGGCAGAGAAGAGACCCAGTACTTC. This encodes CASSQGREETQYF.

This clonotype showed up just a few times. This sequence joins TRBV5-6 and TRBJ2-5; D is perhaps TRBD1 (6 bases). Trimming removed 4 bases at V and 2 bases at J, with 9 bases between. This CDR3 has 13 amino acids. Germline V lookup: CDR1 SGHDT, CDR2 YYEEEE. In nucleotides, the CDR3 is TGTGCCAGCAGCGGACAGATACAAGAGACCCAGTACTTC. The encoded protein is CASSGQIQETQYF.

A few counts support this clonotype. The rearrangement joins TRBV5-1 to TRBJ1-5; D is ambiguous. Trimming left V 0 bases short and J 4 bases short, with 14 bases between. The CDR3 has 16 residues. Germline lookup yields CDR1 SGHRS and CDR2 YFSETQ. The DNA of the CDR3 is TGCGCCAGCAGCTTGGAACGGCCGGTTCCGAATCAGCCCCAGCATTTT. It encodes CASSLERPVPNQPQHF.

In DNA form, the CDR3 reads TGTGCCAGCAGTTTGGCAAGTAATTCACCCCTCCACTTT. It translates to CASSLASNSPLHF. The V gene is TRBV27, the J gene TRBJ1-6, with D unresolved. Trimming took off 3 bases at V and 6 bases at J, with 6 bases between the two ends. The germline V gene encodes CDR1 MNHEY and CDR2 SMNVEV (reference sequence). The CDR3 runs 13 residues.

In this sample, this clonotype turned up many times. The chain combines TRBV29-1 with TRBJ2-3; 7 bases map to TRBD1. V shed 4 bases, J shed 0 bases, and the junction held 4 bases outside the gene matches. The CDR3 length is 14 residues. The germline gives CDR1 SQVTM, CDR2 ANQGSEA. In DNA form, the CDR3 reads TGCAGCGTTGGGAAGGGACAGAGCACAGATACGCAGTATTTT. Encoded protein: CSVGKGQSTDTQYF.

This clonotype has just a few counts. The genes are TRBV20-1 and TRBJ1-6, with D maybe TRBD1 (6 bases). This CDR3 is 14 amino acids long. Per the germline V gene, CDR1 is DFQATT and CDR2 is SNEGSKA (reference sequence). The ends were cut back, 5 bases at V and 4 bases at J, with 12 bases in the middle. The CDR3 DNA reads as TGCAGTGCTCTCCAGACAGGATATAATTCACCCCTCCACTTT. Amino acids: CSALQTGYNSPLHF.

In this sample, this clonotype turned up a few times. The rearrangement uses TRBV7-2 and TRBJ1-3; the D is unclear. V was pared by 0 bases and J by 4 bases, with 10 bases between. This CDR3 has 15 residues. CDR1 and CDR2 (germline): SGHTA, FQGNSA. The CDR3 DNA reads as TGTGCCAGCAGCTTAGCGCGCGGCGGCGGAAACACCATATATTTT. It specifies CASSLARGGGNTIYF.

A remark on this clonotype: Germline is not matched at one junction end, which may reflect a read error. This rearrangement joins TRBV12-3 or TRBV12-4 to TRBJ2-1; 11 bases agree with TRBD2. This CDR3 has 19 residues. For the CDR3, the DNA is TGTGCCTGCAGTTTAACAACCTTTTTTAGCGGGAGGGGGGTCAATGAGCAGTTCTTC. Protein: CACSLTTFFSGRGVNEQFF.

This clonotype showed up just a few times. This rearrangement joins TRBV4-3 to TRBJ2-4, with TRBD2 matching over 13 bases. The V and J ends lost 3 bases and 7 bases, in that order; junction bases with no gene match: 9. Germline V CDR1 and CDR2: LGHNA, YSLEER. The CDR3 has 17 residues. The CDR3 spells CASSQWTSGRGENIQYF. CDR3 bases: TGCGCCAGCAGCCAGTGGACTAGCGGGAGAGGAGAGAACATTCAGTACTTC.

V and J are TRBV5-1 and TRBJ1-5; a weak D match, TRBD1 (5 bases). Germline V gene lookup returns CDR1 SGHRS and CDR2 YFSETQ. Trimming cost V 4 bases and J 0 bases, with 14 bases left between them. This CDR3 is built from 16 residues. In nucleotides, the CDR3 is TGCGCCAGCAGCACCACAGGCCCATATAGCAATCAGCCCCAGCATTTT. Its protein product is CASSTTGPYSNQPQHF. Filled out from reference TRBV5-1 and TRBJ1-5, the complete variable domain reads KAGVTQTPRYLIKTRGQQVTLSCSPISGHRSVSWYQQTPGQGLQFLFEYFSETQRNKGNFPGRFSGRQFSNSRSEMNVSTLELGDSALYLCASSTTGPYSNQPQHFGDGTRLSIL.

This clonotype was counted a few times. This chain links TRBV20-1 with TRBJ2-5; 10 bases are shared with TRBD2. Germline trimming cut 3 bases from V and 7 bases from J; bases unmatched to any gene: 14. There are 16 residues in the CDR3. Per the germline V gene, CDR1 is DFQATT and CDR2 is SNEGSKA (reference sequence). CDR3 residues: CSASLSGRAQVGTQYF. DNA of the CDR3: TGCAGTGCTAGTTTGAGCGGGAGGGCCCAAGTGGGGACCCAGTACTTC.

This clonotype was observed a handful of times. The chain links TRBV18 to TRBJ2-7; D perhaps matches TRBD2 (5 bases). CDR3 length: 14 residues. Germline assignment: CDR1 KGHSH and CDR2 LQKENI. The V end was cut by 3 bases, the J end by 6 bases, with 15 bases between. CDR3 in amino acids: CASSPPGWRREQYF. For the CDR3, the DNA is TGTGCCAGCTCACCCCCCGGTTGGAGGCGCGAGCAGTACTTC.

This clonotype was seen a few times. J is TRBJ2-5 and V is TRBV9; TRBD1 aligns across 8 bases. From germline, CDR1 is SGDLS and CDR2 YYNGEE. CDR3 length: 14 amino acids. Trimming cost V 3 bases and J 2 bases; bases outside gene matches: 3. The CDR3: CASSARTGQETQYF. DNA for the CDR3: TGTGCCAGCAGCGCCCGGACAGGGCAAGAGACCCAGTACTTC.

This chain joins TRBV7-2 and TRBJ2-1; D is possibly TRBD2 (5 bases). The CDR3 has 16 amino acids. Germline V CDR1 and CDR2: SGHTA, FQGNSA. V shed 1 base and J shed 0 bases, with 10 bases lying between them. The CDR3 nucleotides are TGTGCCAGCAGCTTAGGAGTCGGAGGCTCCTACAATGAGCAGTTCTTC. Translating it yields CASSLGVGGSYNEQFF.

The chain joins TRBV6-1 to TRBJ1-5; no firm D call. The germline CDR1 and CDR2 sequences are MNHNS and SASEGT. Trimming removed 6 bases from V and 2 bases from J, with 11 bases in between. The CDR3 runs 14 residues. The DNA for the CDR3 is TGTGCCAGCAGGACTGCCCCTCGCAATCAGCCCCAGCATTTT. It translates to CASRTAPRNQPQHF.

DNA for the CDR3: TGTGCCAGCAGCCTATCCCCTTTCCTCAAGACTGAAGCTTTCTTT. It encodes CASSLSPFLKTEAFF. This chain uses TRBV6-1 with TRBJ1-1; D gene ambiguous. Trimming removed 6 bases at V and 5 bases at J, with 19 bases between. The CDR3 covers 15 residues. CDR1 and CDR2 from the germline V gene are MNHNS and SASEGT.

The J gene is TRBJ2-1, the V gene TRBV20-1; 8 bases agree with TRBD2. With V trimmed by 1 base and J by 2 bases, 16 bases remained unmatched. The CDR3 contains 19 residues. The germline V gene encodes CDR1 DFQATT and CDR2 SNEGSKA (reference sequence). CDR3 protein: CSARAPGAGAWGPYNEQFF. CDR3 in DNA: TGCAGTGCTAGAGCCCCGGGAGCGGGAGCGTGGGGACCCTACAATGAGCAGTTCTTC.

The chain couples TRBV11-2 to TRBJ2-7; TRBD2 matches 9 bases. Per germline, CDR1 SGHAT and CDR2 FQNNGV. This CDR3 comprises 18 residues. V dropped 5 bases and J dropped 6; count of bases not matched to a gene: 20. CDR3 in DNA: TGTGCCAGCAGCCCGATGGCGGCGGGGGGGCCCTCTTCTCGCGAGCAGTACTTC. This gives the protein CASSPMAAGGPSSREQYF.

V and J are TRBV7-9 and TRBJ2-1; 10 positions agree with TRBD2. The CDR3 sequence is 15 residues long. Germline V gene sequence: CDR1 SEHNR, CDR2 FQNEAQ (reference sequence). The ends lost 0 bases at V and 12 bases at J; junction bases unmatched: 8. This CDR3 reads CASSLALVAGGGQFF. CDR3 coding DNA: TGTGCCAGCAGCTTAGCATTGGTAGCGGGAGGAGGGCAGTTCTTC.

This clonotype turned up a few times. The chain links TRBV11-2 to TRBJ2-1, with a tentative D call TRBD2 (7 bases). The V gene lost 5 bases and the J gene lost 4 bases, with 18 bases spanning the gap. This CDR3 region has 16 residues. Germline CDR1 is SGHAT and CDR2 is FQNNGV. CDR3 in DNA: TGTGCCAGCAGCCCAGGGGTCCCGCGGGAGTACAATGAGCAGTTCTTC. Its protein is CASSPGVPREYNEQFF.

This chain links TRBV6-1 with TRBJ2-1; no firm D call. V was shortened by 5 bases and J by 6 bases, with 17 bases between the two germline ends. Germline loops: CDR1 MNHNS, CDR2 SASEGT. The CDR3 sequence is 15 residues long. The CDR3: CASSPSSKFGNEQFF. CDR3 sequence (DNA): TGTGCCAGCAGTCCCTCCTCCAAGTTCGGCAATGAGCAGTTCTTC.

The V call is TRBV20-1, the J call TRBJ1-6; D gene uncertain. Trimming removed 5 bases at V and 4 bases at J, with 9 bases between. Germline CDR1 is DFQATT and CDR2 is SNEGSKA (reference sequence). The CDR3 consists of 13 residues. The CDR3 region has the DNA TGCAGTGCTCGACACGGGTATAATTCACCCCTCCACTTT. It encodes CSARHGYNSPLHF.

This clonotype has a count of ten or more. V gene TRBV29-1 combines with J gene TRBJ2-1, with unresolved D. Germline CDR1 SQVTM, CDR2 ANQGSEA. The V and J ends lost 5 bases and 4 bases respectively, with 15 bases between them. The CDR3 sequence is 14 residues long. This CDR3 reads CSVRQALSYNEQFF. The CDR3 coding sequence is TGCAGCGTTCGGCAAGCTCTCTCTTACAATGAGCAGTTCTTC.

V usage is TRBV27 and J usage is TRBJ2-2; D gene unclear. Germline V lookup: CDR1 MNHEY, CDR2 SMNVEV (reference sequence). V dropped 5 bases and J dropped 0 bases, with 4 bases sitting between them. CDR3 length: 13 amino acids. The DNA for the CDR3 is TGTGCCAGCAGTCAGGCGAACACCGGGGAGCTGTTTTTT. It yields the protein CASSQANTGELFF.

The gene calls are TRBV7-8 and TRBJ2-7, with 8 bases fitting TRBD2. Germline V CDR1 and CDR2: SGHVS, FQNEAQ. V trimming: 4 bases; J trimming: 5 bases; junction bases outside the gene matches: 13. This CDR3 is 16 amino acids long. The CDR3 loop is CASSSRRLAKPHEQYF. CDR3 nucleotides: TGTGCCAGCAGCTCACGAAGACTAGCGAAACCCCACGAGCAGTACTTC.